Given below is one TCR beta chain in context. The data originate from a study of blood T cell repertoires in COVID-19. Trimming removed 8 bases from V and 7 bases from J; junction bases left unmatched: 5. The length of the CDR3 is 12 residues. Here immunoSEQ multiplex PCR was the method, and the copy in TCRdb shows in-frame clones only, minus some. The sample has a few hundred thousand clones; approximately 89% are singletons. This sequence originates from a woman aged 25-40 years with COVID-19, enrolled during active disease. Sequenced sample: peripheral blood. This sequence joins TRBV12-3 or TRBV12-4 and TRBJ1-5; 7 bases fit TRBD1. The CDR3 loop is CASRDSSQPQHF. The CDR3 coding sequence is TGTGCCAGCCGGGACAGTTCCCAGCCCCAGCATTTT.